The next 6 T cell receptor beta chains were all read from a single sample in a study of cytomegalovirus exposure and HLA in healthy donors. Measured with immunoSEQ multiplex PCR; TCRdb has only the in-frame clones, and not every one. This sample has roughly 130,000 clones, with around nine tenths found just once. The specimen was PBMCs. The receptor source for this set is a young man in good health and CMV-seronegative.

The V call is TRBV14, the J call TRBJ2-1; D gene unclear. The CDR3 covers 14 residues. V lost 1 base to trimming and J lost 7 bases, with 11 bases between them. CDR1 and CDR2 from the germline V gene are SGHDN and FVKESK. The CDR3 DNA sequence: TGTGCCAGCAGCCAAGCTGTGATGCGAAATGAGCAGTTCTTC. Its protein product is CASSQAVMRNEQFF.

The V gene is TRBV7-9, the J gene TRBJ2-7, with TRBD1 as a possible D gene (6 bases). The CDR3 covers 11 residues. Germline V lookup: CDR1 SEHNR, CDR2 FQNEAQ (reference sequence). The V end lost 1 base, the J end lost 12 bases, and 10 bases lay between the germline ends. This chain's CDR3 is CASSLGGRGYF. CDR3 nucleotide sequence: TGTGCCAGCAGCTTAGGAGGCAGGGGGTACTTC.

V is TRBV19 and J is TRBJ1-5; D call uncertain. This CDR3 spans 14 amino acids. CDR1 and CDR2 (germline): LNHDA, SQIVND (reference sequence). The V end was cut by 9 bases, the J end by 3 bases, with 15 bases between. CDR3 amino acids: CASSPSGHNQPQHF. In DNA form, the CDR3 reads TGTGCCAGCTCCCCCAGCGGCCACAATCAGCCCCAGCATTTT.

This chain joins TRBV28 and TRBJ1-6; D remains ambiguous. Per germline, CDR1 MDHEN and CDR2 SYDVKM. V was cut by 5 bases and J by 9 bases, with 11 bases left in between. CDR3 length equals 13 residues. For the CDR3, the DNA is TGTGCCAGCAGTCCCAGAGGCCGTTCACCCCTCCACTTT. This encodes CASSPRGRSPLHF.

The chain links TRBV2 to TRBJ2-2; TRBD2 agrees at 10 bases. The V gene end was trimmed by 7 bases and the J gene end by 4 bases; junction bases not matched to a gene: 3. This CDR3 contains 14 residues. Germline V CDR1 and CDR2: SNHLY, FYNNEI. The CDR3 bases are TGTGCCAGCACCCTAGCGGGGGTCACCGGGGAGCTGTTTTTT. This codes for CASTLAGVTGELFF.

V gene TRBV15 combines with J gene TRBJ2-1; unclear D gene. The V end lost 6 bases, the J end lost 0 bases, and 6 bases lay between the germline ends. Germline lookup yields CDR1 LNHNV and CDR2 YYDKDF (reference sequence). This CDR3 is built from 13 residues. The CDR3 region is CATRTFSYNEQFF. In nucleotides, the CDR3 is TGTGCCACCAGGACTTTCTCCTACAATGAGCAGTTCTTC.